This TCR beta chain is drawn from a study of regulatory T cells. Comment on this clone: Its specificity is unknown.

Autoimmunity was present in every CD3G-deficient patient, worse in two. Sorting split CD4+ cells into CD25-high CD127-low Tregs and CD25-low CD127-high conventional T cells. The primer mix had 52 TRBV and 13 TRBJ primers. Produced via immunoSEQ multiplex PCR; TCRdb's table is partial and in-frame only. The sample consists of roughly 23,000 clones, roughly 88% of them appearing once. This CDR3 has 16 residues. Per the germline V gene, CDR1 is SGHVS and CDR2 is FQNEAQ. Losses at the gene ends were 9 bases for V and 2 bases for J; bases not matched to a gene: 14. The study, taken as a whole, reports: Skewed V and J usage and few unique V-J pairs marked patient repertoires, most in Tregs. In CD3G-deficient patients, conventional CD4+ T cells were enriched for hydrophobic CDR3 residues at positions 6 and 7.

This clonotype was obtained from a child under 18 with CD3G deficiency. This chain links TRBV7-8 with TRBJ2-7, with 9 bases identical to TRBD1. The sequenced sample was conventional CD4+ T cells sorted from blood. Written as DNA, the CDR3 is TGTGCCAGTGGCAAGACCGGGACAGGGAGGGCCTACGAGCAGTACTTC. Translating it yields CASGKTGTGRAYEQYF.